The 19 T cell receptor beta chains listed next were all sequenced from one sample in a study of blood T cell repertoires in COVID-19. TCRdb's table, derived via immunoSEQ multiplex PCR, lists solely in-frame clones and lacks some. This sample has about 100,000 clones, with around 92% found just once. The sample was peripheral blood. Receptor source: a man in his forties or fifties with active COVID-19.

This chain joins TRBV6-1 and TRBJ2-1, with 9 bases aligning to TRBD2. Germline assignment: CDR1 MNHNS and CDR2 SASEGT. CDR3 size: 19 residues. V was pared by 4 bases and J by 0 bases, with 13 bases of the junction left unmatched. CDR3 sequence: CASSVTSGVSIGSYNEQFF. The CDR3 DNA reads TGTGCCAGCAGTGTGACTAGCGGAGTTAGTATAGGCTCCTACAATGAGCAGTTCTTC.

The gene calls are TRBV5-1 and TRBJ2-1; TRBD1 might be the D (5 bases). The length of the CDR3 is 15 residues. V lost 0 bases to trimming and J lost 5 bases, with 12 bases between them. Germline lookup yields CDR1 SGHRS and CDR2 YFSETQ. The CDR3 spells CASSLVGPQNNEQFF. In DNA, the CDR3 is TGCGCCAGCAGCTTGGTGGGGCCACAGAACAATGAGCAGTTCTTC.

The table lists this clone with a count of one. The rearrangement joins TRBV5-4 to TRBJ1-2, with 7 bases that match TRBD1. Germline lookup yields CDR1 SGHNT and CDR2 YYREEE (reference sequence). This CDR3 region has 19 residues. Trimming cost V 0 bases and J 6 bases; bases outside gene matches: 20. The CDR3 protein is CASSLGRTAGGALRDGYTF. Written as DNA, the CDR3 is TGTGCCAGCAGCTTGGGGAGGACGGCAGGGGGAGCCCTAAGGGATGGCTACACCTTC.

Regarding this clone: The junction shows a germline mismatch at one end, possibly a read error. The CDR3 DNA is TGTGCCAGCGGCTTTTGGGGCGGCGGACCCACCATATATTTT. Its translation: CASGFWGGGPTIYF. This rearrangement joins TRBV13 to TRBJ1-3, with D maybe TRBD1 (5 bases). The V gene's germline CDR1 is PRHDT and CDR2 FYEKMQ (reference sequence). CDR3 length equals 14 residues.

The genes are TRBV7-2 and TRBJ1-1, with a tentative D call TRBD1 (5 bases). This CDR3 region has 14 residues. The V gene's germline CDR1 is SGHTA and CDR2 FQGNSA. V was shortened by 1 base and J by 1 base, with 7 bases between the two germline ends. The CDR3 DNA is TGTGCCAGCAGCTTAGGACAGCCGAACACTGAAGCTTTCTTT. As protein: CASSLGQPNTEAFF.

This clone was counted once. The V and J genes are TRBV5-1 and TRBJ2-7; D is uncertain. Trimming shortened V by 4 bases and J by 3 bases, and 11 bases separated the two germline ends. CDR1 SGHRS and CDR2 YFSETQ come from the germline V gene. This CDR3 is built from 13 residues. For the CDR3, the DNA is TGCGCCAGCAGCCTGCGTCCGGTCTACGAGCAGTACTTC. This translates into CASSLRPVYEQYF.

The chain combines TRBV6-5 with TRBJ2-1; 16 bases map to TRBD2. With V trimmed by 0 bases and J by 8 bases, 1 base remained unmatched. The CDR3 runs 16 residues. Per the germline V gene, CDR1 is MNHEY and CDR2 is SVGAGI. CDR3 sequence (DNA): TGTGCCAGCAGTTACTCGGGACTAGCGGGAGGGGATGAGCAGTTCTTC. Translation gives CASSYSGLAGGDEQFF.

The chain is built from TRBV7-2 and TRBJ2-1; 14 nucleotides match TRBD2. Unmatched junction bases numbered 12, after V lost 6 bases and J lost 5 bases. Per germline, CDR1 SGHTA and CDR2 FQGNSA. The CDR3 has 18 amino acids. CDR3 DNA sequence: TGTGCCAGCAGTCAAAACCGACTAGCGGGAGGGGGGAACAATGAGCAGTTCTTC. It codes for CASSQNRLAGGGNNEQFF.

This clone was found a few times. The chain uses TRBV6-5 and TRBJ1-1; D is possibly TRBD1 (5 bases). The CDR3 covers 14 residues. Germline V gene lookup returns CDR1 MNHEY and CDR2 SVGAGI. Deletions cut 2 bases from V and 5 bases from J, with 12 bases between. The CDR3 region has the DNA TGTGCCAGCAGTTACGGCCGGGGGGGGACTGAAGCTTTCTTT. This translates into CASSYGRGGTEAFF.

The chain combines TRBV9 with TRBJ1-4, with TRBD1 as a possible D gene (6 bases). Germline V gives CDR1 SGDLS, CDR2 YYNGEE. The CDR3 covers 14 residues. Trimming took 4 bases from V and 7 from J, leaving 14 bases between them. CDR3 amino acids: CASSLAGGGEKLFF. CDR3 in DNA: TGTGCCAGCAGCCTAGCTGGGGGCGGTGAAAAACTGTTTTTT. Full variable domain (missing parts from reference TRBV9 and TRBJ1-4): DSGVTQTPKHLITATGQRVTLRCSPRSGDLSVYWYQQSLDQGLQFLIQYYNGEERAKGNILERFSAQQFPDLHSELNLSSLELGDSALYFCASSLAGGGEKLFFGSGTQLSVL.

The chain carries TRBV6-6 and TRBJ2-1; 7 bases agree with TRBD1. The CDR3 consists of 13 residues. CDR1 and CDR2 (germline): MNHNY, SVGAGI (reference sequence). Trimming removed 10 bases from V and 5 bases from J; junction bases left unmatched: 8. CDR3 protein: CATCLDRDNEQFF. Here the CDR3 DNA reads TGTGCCACCTGTCTCGACAGGGACAATGAGCAGTTCTTC.

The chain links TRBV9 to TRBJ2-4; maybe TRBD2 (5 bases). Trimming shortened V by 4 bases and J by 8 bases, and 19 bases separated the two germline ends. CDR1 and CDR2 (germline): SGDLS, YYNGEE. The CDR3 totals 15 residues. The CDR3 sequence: CASSSHQRLADIQYF. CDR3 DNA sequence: TGTGCCAGCAGCAGCCACCAGCGGCTTGCTGACATTCAGTACTTC.

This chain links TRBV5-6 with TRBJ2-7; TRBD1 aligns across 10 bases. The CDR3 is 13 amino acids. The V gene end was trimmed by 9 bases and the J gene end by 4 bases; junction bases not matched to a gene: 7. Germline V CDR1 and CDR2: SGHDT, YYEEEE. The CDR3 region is CATGRDRGYEQYF. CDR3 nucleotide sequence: TGTGCCACCGGAAGGGACAGGGGTTACGAGCAGTACTTC.

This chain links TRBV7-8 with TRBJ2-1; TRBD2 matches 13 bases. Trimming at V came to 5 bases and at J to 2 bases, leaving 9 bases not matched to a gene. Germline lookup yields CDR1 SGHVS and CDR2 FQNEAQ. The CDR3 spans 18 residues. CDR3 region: CASSPRTSGSGAYNEQFF. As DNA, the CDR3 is TGTGCCAGCAGCCCTCGGACTAGCGGGAGCGGCGCCTACAATGAGCAGTTCTTC. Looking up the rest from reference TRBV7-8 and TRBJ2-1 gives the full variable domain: GAGVSQSPRYKVAKRGQDVALRCDPISGHVSLFWYQQALGQGPEFLTYFQNEAQLDKSGLPSDRFFAERPEGSVSTLKIQRTQQEDSAVYLCASSPRTSGSGAYNEQFFGPGTRLTVL.

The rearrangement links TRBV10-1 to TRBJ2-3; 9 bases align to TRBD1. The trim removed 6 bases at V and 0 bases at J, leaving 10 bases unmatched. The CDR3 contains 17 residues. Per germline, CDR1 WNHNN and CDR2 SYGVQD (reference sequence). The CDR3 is CASSPGQGKPSTDTQYF. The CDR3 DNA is TGCGCCAGCAGCCCGGGACAGGGAAAACCAAGCACAGATACGCAGTATTTT.

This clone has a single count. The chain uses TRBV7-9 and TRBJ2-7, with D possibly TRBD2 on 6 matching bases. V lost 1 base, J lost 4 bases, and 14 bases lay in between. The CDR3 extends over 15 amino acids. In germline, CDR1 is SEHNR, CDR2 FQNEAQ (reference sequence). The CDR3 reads CASSLDGAGSYEQYF. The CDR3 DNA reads TGTGCCAGCAGCTTAGATGGGGCGGGGAGTTACGAGCAGTACTTC.

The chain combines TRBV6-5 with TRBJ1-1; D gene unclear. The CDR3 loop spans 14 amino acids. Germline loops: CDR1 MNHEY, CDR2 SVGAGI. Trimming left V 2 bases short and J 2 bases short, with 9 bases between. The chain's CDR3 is CASSYLGTNTEAFF. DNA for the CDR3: TGTGCCAGCAGTTACCTGGGCACAAACACTGAAGCTTTCTTT.

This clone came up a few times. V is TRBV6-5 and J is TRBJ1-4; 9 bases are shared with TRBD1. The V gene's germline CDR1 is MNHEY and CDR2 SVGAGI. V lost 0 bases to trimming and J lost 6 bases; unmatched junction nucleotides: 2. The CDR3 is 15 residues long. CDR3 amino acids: CASSYSRQGDEKLFF. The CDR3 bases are TGTGCCAGCAGTTACTCTAGACAGGGGGATGAAAAACTGTTTTTT.

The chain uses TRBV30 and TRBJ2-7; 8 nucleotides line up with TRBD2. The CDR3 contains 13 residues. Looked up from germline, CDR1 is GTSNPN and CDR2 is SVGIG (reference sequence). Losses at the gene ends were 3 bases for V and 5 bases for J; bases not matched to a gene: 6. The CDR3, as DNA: TGTGCCTGGAGGGCAGGACTAGCCCACGAGCAGTACTTC. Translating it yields CAWRAGLAHEQYF.